The 21 T cell receptor beta chains below come from one sample, sequenced in a study of blood T cell repertoires in COVID-19. Assay used: immunoSEQ multiplex PCR; TCRdb lists only in-frame clones, some missing. The table lists some 190,000 clones, about 83% of them singletons. The sample was peripheral blood. The receptors here all came from a person between 70 and 80 years old with COVID-19, enrolled during active disease.

V is TRBV19 and J is TRBJ1-3; D ambiguous. Germline V gene sequence: CDR1 LNHDA, CDR2 SQIVND (reference sequence). The V gene lost 1 base and the J gene lost 4 bases, with 14 bases spanning the gap. The length of the CDR3 is 16 residues. The CDR3 DNA sequence: TGTGCCAGTAGTATAGGGGCACATTCGGCGGGAAACACCATATATTTT. Encoded protein: CASSIGAHSAGNTIYF.

This clone was counted once. The chain is built from TRBV7-2 and TRBJ1-1; D gene uncertain. V was trimmed by 3 bases and J by 3 bases, leaving 5 bases between them. This CDR3 comprises 12 residues. Looked up from germline, CDR1 is SGHTA and CDR2 is FQGNSA. This CDR3 is CASSFQYTEAFF. In DNA form, the CDR3 reads TGTGCCAGCAGCTTCCAATACACTGAAGCTTTCTTT.

V usage is TRBV6-2 or TRBV6-3 and J usage is TRBJ2-1, with D unclear. Germline CDR1 reads MNHEY; CDR2 reads SVGEGT. The CDR3 consists of 13 residues. Trimming removed 2 bases from V and 6 bases from J, with 8 bases in between. The CDR3 coding sequence is TGTGCCAGCAGTTACCCCCGAGTCAATGAGCAGTTCTTC. Translation gives CASSYPRVNEQFF.

The chain carries TRBV4-3 and TRBJ1-6, with a tentative D call TRBD1 (6 bases). The CDR3 extends over 15 amino acids. Germline lookup yields CDR1 LGHNA and CDR2 YSLEER. Trimming shortened V by 2 bases and J by 9 bases, and 14 bases separated the two germline ends. CDR3 nucleotides: TGCGCCAGCAGCCAACAACAGGGCGTGGGTTCACCCCTCCACTTT. Amino acids: CASSQQQGVGSPLHF.

This clone was observed a few times. The V and J genes are TRBV5-1 and TRBJ2-1, with 8 bases aligning to TRBD1. The CDR3 has 12 amino acids. Unmatched junction bases numbered 5, after V lost 7 bases and J lost 8 bases. Germline-derived CDR1 and CDR2 are SGHRS and YFSETQ. CDR3 DNA sequence: TGCGCCAGCGGTCTGACAGGGGATGAGCAGTTCTTC. It is translated as CASGLTGDEQFF.

CDR3 coding DNA: TGTGCCAGCAGCCAAGACCCCGACAGGGTCACTGAAGCTTTCTTT. Its protein is CASSQDPDRVTEAFF. The genes are TRBV3-1 (or the pseudogene TRBV3-2) and TRBJ1-1; TRBD1 matches at 7 bases. The CDR3 sequence is 15 residues long. V trimming: 0 bases; J trimming: 4 bases; junction bases outside the gene matches: 5. Per the germline V gene, CDR1 is LGHDT and CDR2 is YNNKEL (reference sequence).

The chain joins TRBV7-3 to TRBJ1-6, with D uncertain. The V end was cut by 5 bases, the J end by 10 bases, with 12 bases between. The CDR3 has 13 amino acids. Per the germline V gene, CDR1 is SGHTA and CDR2 is FQGTGA. The CDR3 here is CASSQRSGSPLHF. The DNA for the CDR3 is TGTGCCAGCAGCCAAAGGTCGGGATCACCCCTCCACTTT.

CDR3 amino acids: CASRGGGTEAFF. Here the CDR3 DNA reads TGTGCCAGTAGGGGGGGTGGAACTGAAGCTTTCTTT. The chain links TRBV19 to TRBJ1-1, with D tentatively TRBD1 (5 bases). Germline CDR1 LNHDA, CDR2 SQIVND (reference sequence). This CDR3 region has 12 residues. Deletions cut 6 bases from V and 5 bases from J, with 10 bases between.

The J gene is TRBJ2-7, the V gene TRBV7-2, with a tentative D call TRBD2 (5 bases). Per the germline V gene, CDR1 is SGHTA and CDR2 is FQGNSA. The length of the CDR3 is 16 residues. V dropped 6 bases and J dropped 0 bases, with 18 bases sitting between them. The CDR3 DNA is TGTGCCAGCAGAACAACTGGAGGAAGGCACTCCTACGAGCAGTACTTC. This translates into CASRTTGGRHSYEQYF.

This clone was observed a handful of times. This chain connects TRBV4-3 to TRBJ2-1, with D tentatively TRBD1 (5 bases). The CDR3 consists of 13 residues. Germline CDR1 reads LGHNA; CDR2 reads YSLEER. Trimming shortened V by 4 bases and J by 7 bases, and 11 bases separated the two germline ends. CDR3 bases: TGCGCCAGCAGCCTTGAAGGGGCGAATGAGCAGTTCTTC. It codes for CASSLEGANEQFF.

In its sample, this clone was seen a few times. This chain uses TRBV7-2 with TRBJ1-5; D is unresolved. This CDR3 comprises 15 residues. V lost 4 bases and J 7 bases, leaving 17 bases between the germline ends. Germline CDR1 SGHTA, CDR2 FQGNSA. The CDR3 protein is CASSSRADASQPQHF. The CDR3 DNA reads TGTGCCAGCAGCTCTAGGGCGGACGCTAGCCAGCCCCAGCATTTT.

The J gene is TRBJ2-2, the V gene TRBV5-5, with 9 bases that match TRBD1. Germline V CDR1 and CDR2: SGHKS, YYEKEE (reference sequence). The V and J ends lost 4 bases and 7 bases, in that order; junction bases with no gene match: 14. The length of the CDR3 is 17 residues. The CDR3 DNA is TGTGCCAGCAGCCTGGAACCGACAGGGGGGTTCGGCGGGGAGCTGTTTTTT. It translates to CASSLEPTGGFGGELFF.

The chain joins TRBV6-4 to TRBJ1-1, with D maybe TRBD1 (6 bases). The CDR3 runs 13 residues. Germline CDR1 and CDR2: MRHNA and SNTAGT. The V end lost 5 bases, the J end lost 2 bases, and 9 bases lay between the germline ends. The CDR3 loop is CASSYRANTEAFF. The CDR3 DNA reads TGTGCCAGCAGTTACAGGGCAAACACTGAAGCTTTCTTT.

The chain is built from TRBV6-5 and TRBJ1-2, with 7 positions matching TRBD1. The CDR3 contains 15 residues. Germline loops: CDR1 MNHEY, CDR2 SVGAGI. After removal of 6 bases from V and 5 bases from J, the junction contained 12 bases not matched to a gene. Here the CDR3 reads CASSPGPGQRYGYTF. The CDR3 coding sequence is TGTGCCAGCAGCCCCGGACCGGGACAGCGATATGGCTACACCTTC.

This chain joins TRBV5-6 and TRBJ2-7, with no clear D. CDR3 length: 16 residues. CDR1 is SGHDT and CDR2 is YYEEEE in the germline V gene. Trimming took 1 base from V and 2 from J, leaving 16 bases between them. The CDR3 nucleotides read TGTGCCAGCAGCTTGTTGATTGGCCAATTTGCCTACGAGCAGTACTTC. Translation: CASSLLIGQFAYEQYF. Supplemented by reference TRBV5-6 and TRBJ2-7, the full variable domain reads DAGVTQSPTHLIKTRGQQVTLRCSPKSGHDTVSWYQQALGQGPQFIFQYYEEEERQRGNFPDRFSGHQFPNYSSELNVNALLLGDSALYLCASSLLIGQFAYEQYFGPGTRLTVT.

The V call is TRBV3-1 (or the pseudogene TRBV3-2), the J call TRBJ2-7, with 9 bases fitting TRBD2. The CDR3 runs to 14 residues. V shed 5 bases, J shed 1 base, and the junction held 3 bases outside the gene matches. Germline V gene sequence: CDR1 LGHDT, CDR2 YNNKEL (reference sequence). The CDR3 nucleotides read TGTGCCAGCAGCTTTAGCGGGAGATCCTACGAGCAGTACTTC. It translates to CASSFSGRSYEQYF.

The chain carries TRBV5-5 and TRBJ2-3; 9 positions agree with TRBD2. Germline loops: CDR1 SGHKS, CDR2 YYEKEE (reference sequence). The CDR3 sequence is 15 residues long. The V segment lost 3 bases and the J segment 4 bases; nucleotides outside the gene matches: 6. The CDR3 sequence is CASSSSGGRSDTQYF. CDR3 sequence (DNA): TGTGCCAGCAGCTCAAGCGGGGGGCGGTCAGATACGCAGTATTTT.

The rearrangement links TRBV11-1 to TRBJ2-5; tentatively, D is TRBD2 (7 bases). CDR1 and CDR2 from the germline V gene are SGHAT and FQDESV (reference sequence). The ends were cut back, 2 bases at V and 7 bases at J, with 20 bases in the middle. The CDR3 length is 16 residues. The CDR3 DNA reads as TGTGCCAGCAGCTTAACACGGGAGCGGGACAAAGGGACCCAGTACTTC. Residues: CASSLTRERDKGTQYF.

This sequence joins TRBV5-1 and TRBJ2-3; 7 nucleotides agree with TRBD1. Germline CDR1 reads SGHRS; CDR2 reads YFSETQ. V dropped 4 bases and J dropped 0; count of bases not matched to a gene: 8. The CDR3 extends over 16 amino acids. Here the CDR3 reads CASSPGTAASTDTQYF. Here the CDR3 DNA reads TGCGCCAGCAGCCCCGGGACAGCGGCCAGCACAGATACGCAGTATTTT.

The chain recombines TRBV6-5 with TRBJ1-5; D remains unclear. V shed 6 bases and J shed 7 bases, with 16 bases lying between them. This CDR3 has 14 amino acids. Germline CDR1 MNHEY, CDR2 SVGAGI. CDR3 in DNA: TGTGCCAGCAGCCCCGCGAGGGTCAAACAGCCCCAGCATTTT. Its protein product is CASSPARVKQPQHF.

V and J are TRBV6-6 and TRBJ2-1; 8 bases agree with TRBD2. The V and J ends lost 2 bases and 5 bases, in that order; junction bases with no gene match: 2. This CDR3 comprises 14 residues. Germline values: CDR1 MNHNY, CDR2 SVGAGI (reference sequence). The CDR3 nucleotides read TGTGCCAGCAGTTACCCGGGGGGGAACAATGAGCAGTTCTTC. Protein: CASSYPGGNNEQFF.